This T cell receptor (beta chain) was captured by sequencing in a study of blood T cell repertoires in COVID-19. The germline gives CDR1 SGHRS, CDR2 YFSETQ. The V end lost 0 bases, the J end lost 2 bases, and 8 bases lay between the germline ends. This CDR3 region has 14 residues. Repertoires were generated with immunoSEQ multiplex PCR, while TCRdb's copy carries only in-frame clones and drops some. This table has over 250,000 clones, 85% to 90% appearing once. Material for sequencing was PBMCs or T cells enriched from blood (not recorded which). The chain is built from TRBV5-1 and TRBJ2-5, with D unresolved. The clonotype was recovered from a woman between 18 and 29 years old who had recovered from COVID-19. The CDR3 is CASSLAEPQETQYF. The CDR3 DNA is TGCGCCAGCAGCTTGGCCGAGCCGCAAGAGACCCAGTACTTC.